The clone carrying this T cell receptor beta chain appeared many times. Its cognate antigen is unknown. Full-length variable regions came from constant-region reverse primers plus semi-nested Nested Universal Primer A PCR. One entry per CDR3 protein, called by TCRdb with MiXCR from the 5' RACE reads. The table records roughly 30,000 distinct CDR3 sequences, 20% to 30% of them present only once. Findings and caveats of the study: Tumor Tregs overlapped most with tumor, then blood, naive CD4+ cells. Tumor memory CD4+ T cell TCR gene usage was found to cluster with blood and lymph node memory CD4+ cells and with lymph node naive CD4+ cells.

Tregs were sorted as CD4+CD25+CD127-/low cells. CDR3 length: 13 residues. Deletions cut 2 bases from V and 0 bases from J, with 4 bases between. From germline, CDR1 is MNHNS and CDR2 SASEGT. The source material was tumor-infiltrating Tregs sorted from the breast tumor. The rearrangement joins TRBV6-1 to TRBJ1-2; D gene uncertain. The clonotype was recovered from a female donor with breast cancer. In DNA form, the CDR3 reads TGTGCCAGCAGTGAACAGGCTAACTATGGCTACACCTTC. It specifies CASSEQANYGYTF.